These 14 T cell receptor beta chains were all obtained from the same sample, sequenced in a study of OX40 agonist ivuxolimab in advanced cancers. Clones were sequenced by immunoSEQ multiplex PCR, and TCRdb holds only the in-frame ones, with some missing. The sample comprises about 64,000 clones, about nine tenths of which are singletons, and approximately 2.5% rests with the top ten. Sequencing used CD4+ or CD8+ T cells sorted from blood, obtained in a trial of the OX40 agonist ivuxolimab. The receptors originated from an adult with an advanced solid tumor such as melanoma, head and neck, liver or kidney cancer.

This clone has a handful of counts. The chain carries TRBV11-2 and TRBJ1-1, with TRBD1 as a possible D gene (6 bases). Germline CDR1 is SGHAT and CDR2 is FQNNGV. The CDR3 totals 15 residues. V was pared by 4 bases and J by 1 base, with 13 bases between. The chain's CDR3 is CASSWTAIPNTEAFF. In DNA, the CDR3 is TGTGCCAGCAGCTGGACAGCCATTCCGAACACTGAAGCTTTCTTT.

The chain is built from TRBV2 and TRBJ1-5; 9 bases are a match to TRBD1. The CDR3 spans 15 residues. V gave up 6 bases and J gave up 1 base; unmatched junction bases: 4. The germline V gene has CDR1 SNHLY and CDR2 FYNNEI. The CDR3 loop is CASSEQGASNQPQHF. The CDR3 coding sequence is TGTGCCAGCAGCGAACAGGGGGCGAGCAATCAGCCCCAGCATTTT.

The chain employs TRBV29-1 and TRBJ1-1; a possible D gene is TRBD1 (6 bases). The germline CDR1 and CDR2 sequences are SQVTM and ANQGSEA. The CDR3 extends over 14 amino acids. V was trimmed by 5 bases and J by 0 bases, leaving 13 bases between them. In DNA, the CDR3 is TGCAGCGTTCTTGCAGGGGCGATGAACACTGAAGCTTTCTTT. Translating it yields CSVLAGAMNTEAFF.

A single count supports this clone. This rearrangement joins TRBV11-2 to TRBJ2-7; no reliable D call. The CDR3 is 13 residues long. Germline CDR1 SGHAT, CDR2 FQNNGV. The V gene lost 2 bases and the J gene lost 3 bases, with 8 bases spanning the gap. CDR3 nucleotides: TGTGCCAGCAGCTTACAAGAGCGCTACGAGCAGTACTTC. Its protein is CASSLQERYEQYF. The full variable domain, its missing parts supplied by reference TRBV11-2 and TRBJ2-7, is EAGVAQSPRYKIIEKRQSVAFWCNPISGHATLYWYQQILGQGPKLLIQFQNNGVVDDSQLPKDRFSAERLKGVDSTLKIQPAKLEDSAVYLCASSLQERYEQYFGPGTRLTVT.

The V and J genes are TRBV27 and TRBJ2-2, with D hard to call. Germline V CDR1 and CDR2: MNHEY, SMNVEV (reference sequence). The CDR3 is made up of 13 amino acids. Between the trimmed V and J ends, which lost 4 bases and 5 bases, there was a span of 8 bases. CDR3 sequence reads: CASSYAETGELFF. The CDR3 DNA reads TGTGCCAGCAGTTACGCCGAAACCGGGGAGCTGTTTTTT.

The V and J genes are TRBV5-3 and TRBJ1-4; D remains unclear. TRBV5-3 qualifies as an ORF whose function is uncertain. Trimming left V 5 bases short and J 0 bases short, with 14 bases between. The CDR3 is 16 residues long. CDR3 bases: TGTGCCAGAAGTTACTCGGTTTCCGCAACTAATGAAAAACTGTTTTTT. Translation gives CARSYSVSATNEKLFF.

This chain connects TRBV2 to TRBJ2-1, with D possibly TRBD1 on 7 matching bases. The CDR3 has 15 residues. Trimming took off 5 bases at V and 0 bases at J, with 11 bases between the two ends. The germline V gene has CDR1 SNHLY and CDR2 FYNNEI. The CDR3 spells CASSRQGGSYNEQFF. The CDR3 DNA is TGTGCCAGCAGTAGACAGGGAGGCTCCTACAATGAGCAGTTCTTC. The full variable domain, with the rest looked up from reference TRBV2 and TRBJ2-1, is EPEVTQTPSHQVTQMGQEVILRCVPISNHLYFYWYRQILGQKVEFLVSFYNNEISEKSEIFDDQFSVERPDGSNFTLKIRSTKLEDSAMYFCASSRQGGSYNEQFFGPGTRLTVL.

The rearrangement links TRBV5-1 to TRBJ2-5; D remains unclear. The CDR3 contains 16 residues. The V end was cut by 1 base, the J end by 1 base, with 14 bases between. Germline CDR1 reads SGHRS; CDR2 reads YFSETQ. In DNA form, the CDR3 reads TGCGCCAGCAGCTTGAGGCGGTCCCCTCTCCAAGAGACCCAGTACTTC. This gives the protein CASSLRRSPLQETQYF.

The chain joins TRBV6-5 to TRBJ2-2; no clear D. Trimming cost V 7 bases and J 6 bases, with 15 bases left between them. Germline V gives CDR1 MNHEY, CDR2 SVGAGI. The length of the CDR3 is 14 residues. The CDR3 DNA is TGTGCCAGCACCCCCCATGGTGGGGCCGGGGAGCTGTTTTTT. It specifies CASTPHGGAGELFF.

This chain joins TRBV27 and TRBJ1-2; possible D gene TRBD1, 5 bases. V gave up 4 bases and J gave up 3 bases, with 15 bases separating them. Per germline, CDR1 MNHEY and CDR2 SMNVEV (reference sequence). This CDR3 has 15 residues. The CDR3 bases are TGTGCCAGCAGTTCCACCCGGGGCAGGTACTATGGCTACACCTTC. Translation gives CASSSTRGRYYGYTF.

The rearrangement uses TRBV7-3 and TRBJ2-1; D is undetermined. V was pared by 2 bases and J by 0 bases, with 8 bases between. The CDR3 has 15 amino acids. Germline V CDR1 and CDR2: SGHTA, FQGTGA. This CDR3 is CASSLDAYSYNEQFF. The CDR3 region has the DNA TGTGCCAGCAGCTTAGACGCGTACTCCTACAATGAGCAGTTCTTC.

V is TRBV6-6 and J is TRBJ2-7, with 11 bases that match TRBD2. CDR3 length: 16 residues. V lost 10 bases to trimming and J lost 0 bases; unmatched junction nucleotides: 11. CDR1 and CDR2 (germline): MNHNY, SVGAGI (reference sequence). CDR3 coding DNA: TGTGCCACCCGTCCGGCCGGGACTAGCGGCTCCTACGAGCAGTACTTC. Translated: CATRPAGTSGSYEQYF.

The rearrangement links TRBV10-3 to TRBJ1-2, with a possible D match to TRBD1 (5 bases). V shed 6 bases and J shed 3 bases, with 8 bases lying between them. The CDR3 is 12 residues long. Germline CDR1 ENHRY, CDR2 SYGVKD. CDR3 DNA sequence: TGTGCCATCAGCCAGACAGACTATGGCTACACCTTC. Protein product: CAISQTDYGYTF.

The rearrangement uses TRBV2 and TRBJ2-5, with TRBD2 as a possible D gene (5 bases). CDR3 size: 12 residues. The germline gives CDR1 SNHLY, CDR2 FYNNEI. V was cut by 9 bases and J by 5 bases, with 13 bases left in between. CDR3 nucleotides: TGTGCCAGTTCCAGAAGAGGGGAGACCCAGTACTTC. This translates into CASSRRGETQYF.